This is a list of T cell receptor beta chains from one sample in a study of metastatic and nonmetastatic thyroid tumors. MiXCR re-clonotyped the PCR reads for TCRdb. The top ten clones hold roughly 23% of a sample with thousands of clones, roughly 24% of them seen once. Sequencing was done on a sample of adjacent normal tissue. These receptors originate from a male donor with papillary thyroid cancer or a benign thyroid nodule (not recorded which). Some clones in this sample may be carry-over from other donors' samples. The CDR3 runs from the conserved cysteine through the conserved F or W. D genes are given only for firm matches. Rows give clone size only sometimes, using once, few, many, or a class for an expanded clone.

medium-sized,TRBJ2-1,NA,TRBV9,TGTGCCAGCAGCGTAGATGGGACCTATGAGCAGTTCTTC,CASSVDGTYEQFF
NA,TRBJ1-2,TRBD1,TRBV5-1,TGCGCCAGCGATCTCACCGGGACAGGCTATGGCTACACCTTC,CASDLTGTGYGYTF
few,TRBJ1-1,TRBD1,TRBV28,TGTGCCAGCAGTTTAAGCTCTGGGGACAGTTATTATATGAACACTGAAGCTTTCTTT,CASSLSSGDSYYMNTEAFF
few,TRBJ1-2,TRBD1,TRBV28,TGTGCCAGCAGTTCGCAAGGGACAGGGGATGGCTACACCTTC,CASSSQGTGDGYTF
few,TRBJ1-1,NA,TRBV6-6,TGTGCCAGCAGCGACAGGCGTGAAGCTTTCTTT,CASSDRREAFF
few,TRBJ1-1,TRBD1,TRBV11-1,TGTGCCAGCAGCTTCCCGGCAGGGGGTTTTAACACTGAAGCTTTCTTT,CASSFPAGGFNTEAFF
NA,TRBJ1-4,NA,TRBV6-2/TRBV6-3,TGTGCCAGCAGTTACTCCCCGAGGGAAAAACTGTTTTTT,CASSYSPREKLFF
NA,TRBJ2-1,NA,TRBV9,TGTGCCAGCAGCGGGTGGGGGTCAGACAGTGAGCAGTTCTTC,CASSGWGSDSEQFF
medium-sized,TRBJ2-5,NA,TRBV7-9,TGTGCCAGCAGTCTTACAGGGATTCCAGCGCCTTCCCACTTC,CASSLTGIPAPSHF
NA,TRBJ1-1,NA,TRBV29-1,TGCAGCGTTTTCCCGGGACGTGGTGGCACTGAAGCTTTCTTT,CSVFPGRGGTEAFF
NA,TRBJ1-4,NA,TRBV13,TGTGCCAGCAGCTTATGGGGGGCTCCTAATGAAAAACTGTTTTTT,CASSLWGAPNEKLFF
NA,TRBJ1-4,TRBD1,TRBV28,TGTGCCAGCAGTCCCGGGAGACGGGGGTCAGGGGGCTCGGGAGGTACTAATGAAAAACTGTTTTTT,CASSPGRRGSGGSGGTNEKLFF
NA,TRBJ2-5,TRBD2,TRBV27,TGTGCCAGAAGTTCCGGGCTAGCGGGAGGGCCTGACCAAAAGACCCAGTACTTC,CARSSGLAGGPDQKTQYF
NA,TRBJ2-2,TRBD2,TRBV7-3,TGTGCCAGCGGCTTAAGGTCTCTAGCGGGCTGCTCAACGAAGAACACCGGGAAGCTGTTTTTT,CASGLRSLAGCSTKNTGKLFF
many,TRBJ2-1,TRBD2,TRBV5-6,TGTGCCAGCAGCTTGGGTTCTAGCGGGATACTTGAGCAGTTCTTC,CASSLGSSGILEQFF
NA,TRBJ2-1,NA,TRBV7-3,TGTGCCAGCAGCTTCGTCCGGGGCGATGAGCAGTTCTTC,CASSFVRGDEQFF
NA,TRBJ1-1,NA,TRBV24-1,TGTGCCACCAGTGGCTACGGGGAGGGGGGAACTGAAGATTTCTTT,CATSGYGEGGTEDFF
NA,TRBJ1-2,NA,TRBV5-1,TGCGCCAGCAGCTTGTCGGGAGTGGATGGCTACACCTTC,CASSLSGVDGYTF
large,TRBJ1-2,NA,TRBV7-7,TGTGCTAGCAGCAGAGAGGGAGGCATACAGGGTGATAAGGGCTATGGCTACACCTTC,CASSREGGIQGDKGYGYTF
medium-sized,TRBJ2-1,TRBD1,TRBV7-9,TGTGCCAGCAGCACGGGAACAGGGGTCGGTGAGCAGTTCTTC,CASSTGTGVGEQFF
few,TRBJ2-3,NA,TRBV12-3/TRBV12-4,TGTGCCAGCAGAGGGCCGGGACACCCTAGAACAGATACGCAGTATTTT,CASRGPGHPRTDTQYF
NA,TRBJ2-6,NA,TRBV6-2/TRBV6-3,TGTGCCAGCGGTACATGGGCAGGGGCCAACGTCTTGACTTTC,CASGTWAGANVLTF
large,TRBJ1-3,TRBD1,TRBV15,TGTGCCACCAGCATGGGAACAGGGGCTTTAGGAAACACCATATATTTT,CATSMGTGALGNTIYF
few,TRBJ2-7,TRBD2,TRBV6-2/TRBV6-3,TGTGCCAGCGGGAGACTAGCGGGAGGGCTCCGCTTC,CASGRLAGGLRF
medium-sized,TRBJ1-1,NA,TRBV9,TGTGCCAGCAGCGTAGGTGGGGGTGACACTGAAGCTTTCTTT,CASSVGGGDTEAFF
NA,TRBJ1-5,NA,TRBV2,TGTGCCAGCATGGCAGACAGAACTAGCAATCAGCCCCAGCATTTT,CASMADRTSNQPQHF
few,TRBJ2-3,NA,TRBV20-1,TGCAGTGCTAAGATCCCTAGCACAGATACGCAGTATTTT,CSAKIPSTDTQYF
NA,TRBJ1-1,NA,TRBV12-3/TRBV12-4,TGTGCCAGCAGTCCTCGGCGGGGAACTACTGAAGCTTTCTTT,CASSPRRGTTEAFF
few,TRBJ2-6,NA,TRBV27,TGTGCAGGATCCTGGGGCTCTGGGGCCAACGTCCTGACTTTC,CAGSWGSGANVLTF
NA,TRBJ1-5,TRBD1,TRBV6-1,TGTGCCAGCATAGGGGGACAGGGGTTCAACAATCAGCCCCAGCATTTT,CASIGGQGFNNQPQHF
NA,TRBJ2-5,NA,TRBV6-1,TGTGCCAGCAGTCGGGCCGGAGAGACCCAGTACTTC,CASSRAGETQYF
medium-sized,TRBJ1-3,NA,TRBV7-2,TGTGCCAGCCGCCATACACAAGACAGGTCCCCTGGAAACACCATATATTTT,CASRHTQDRSPGNTIYF
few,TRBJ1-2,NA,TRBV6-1,TGTGCCAGCAGTCGGACGGGGGACTCCTATGGCTACACCTTC,CASSRTGDSYGYTF
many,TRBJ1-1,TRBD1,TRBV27,TGTGCCAGCAGTTTAAGCCCTTCAGGGGGGACTGAAGCTTTCTTT,CASSLSPSGGTEAFF
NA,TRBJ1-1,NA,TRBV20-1,TGCAGTGCTAGAGATTGGAGAGGAGCTGAAGCTTTCTTT,CSARDWRGAEAFF
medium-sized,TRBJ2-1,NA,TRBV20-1,TGCAGTGCTAGAGATGTTGGTCTAGCGCTAGGGGATGAGCAGTTCTTC,CSARDVGLALGDEQFF
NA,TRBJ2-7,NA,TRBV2,TGTGCCAGCGGGGACGTCCAGTACGAGCAGTACTTC,CASGDVQYEQYF
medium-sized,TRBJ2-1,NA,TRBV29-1,TGCAGCGTTGACGGGACTGAAGGCTACAATGAGCAGTTCTTC,CSVDGTEGYNEQFF
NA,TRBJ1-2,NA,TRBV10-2,TGCGCCAGCAGTGAGTCCGTAGGGCTGGGTGGCTACACCTTC,CASSESVGLGGYTF
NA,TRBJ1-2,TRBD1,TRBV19,TGTGCCAGTAGTACTGGGACAGGGCTTTTTAGTGGCTATGGCTACACCTTC,CASSTGTGLFSGYGYTF
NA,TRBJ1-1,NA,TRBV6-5,TGTGCCAGCAGTTACGGGCAGGGCTTGAACACTGAAGCTTTCTTC,CASSYGQGLNTEAFF
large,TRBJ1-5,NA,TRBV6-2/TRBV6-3,TGTGCCAGCAGTTACTCAATCACTGGCGGGGTCGATGGCAATCAGCCCCAGCATTTT,CASSYSITGGVDGNQPQHF
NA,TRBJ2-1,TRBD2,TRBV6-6,TGTGCCAGCAGTTACTCTGGCGGGAGTTTGTATGAGCAGTTCTTC,CASSYSGGSLYEQFF
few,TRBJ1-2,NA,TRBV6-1,TGTGCCAGCAGTCCCTCAGACAGAAATGGCTACACCTTC,CASSPSDRNGYTF
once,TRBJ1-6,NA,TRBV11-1,TGTGCCAGCAGCTTAGGCGGCCATCGTGGTTGGGATTCACCCCTCCACTTT,CASSLGGHRGWDSPLHF
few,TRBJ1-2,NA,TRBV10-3,TGTGCCATCAGTGAGTCGAGGGGGGCTAGGAACTATGGCTACACCTTC,CAISESRGARNYGYTF